The clone carrying this TCR beta chain was counted at least ten times. Antigen specificity is unknown. These data belong to a study of neurological immune-mediated disorders. About the study: In a group of some 35 multiple sclerosis patients, around 31 had the relapsing-remitting type and 3 had the secondary progressive type.

cDNA synthesis was performed by 5'RACE with 10-nucleotide random UMIs. One entry per CDR3 protein, called by TCRdb with MiXCR from the 5' RACE reads. This sample yields approximately 74,000 distinct CDR3 sequences, of which 5.2% are seen a single time; roughly 7.4% belongs to the top ten. Notes on the study in general: In HTLV-1-associated myelopathy, TCR clonal expansion was greatest, and in multiple sclerosis it was least, below healthy controls.

This CDR3 contains 12 residues. The germline V gene has CDR1 SGHKS and CDR2 YYEKEE (reference sequence). Trimming left V 4 bases short and J 10 bases short, with 15 bases between. What was sequenced was PBMCs. V gene TRBV5-5 combines with J gene TRBJ2-7; D tentatively fits TRBD1 or TRBD2 (5 bases each). The receptor was isolated from a man between 18 and 35 years old with multiple sclerosis. The CDR3 bases are TGTGCCAGCAGCCTAAGGGACGACGTCCAGTACTTC. Its translation is CASSLRDDVQYF.